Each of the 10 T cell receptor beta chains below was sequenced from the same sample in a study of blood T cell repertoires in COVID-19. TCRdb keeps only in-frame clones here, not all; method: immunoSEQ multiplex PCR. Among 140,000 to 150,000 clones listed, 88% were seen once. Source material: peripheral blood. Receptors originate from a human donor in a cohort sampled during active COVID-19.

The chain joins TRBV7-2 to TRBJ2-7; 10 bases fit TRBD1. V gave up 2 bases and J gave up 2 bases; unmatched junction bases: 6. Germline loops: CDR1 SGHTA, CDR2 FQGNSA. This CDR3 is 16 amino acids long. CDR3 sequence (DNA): TGTGCCAGCAGCTTATTCGGACAGGGGGGGCCCTACGAGCAGTACTTC. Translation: CASSLFGQGGPYEQYF. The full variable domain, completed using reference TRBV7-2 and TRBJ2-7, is GAGVSQSPSNKVTEKGKDVELRCDPISGHTALYWYRQSLGQGLEFLIYFQGNSAPDKSGLPSDRFSAERTGGSVSTLTIQRTQQEDSAVYLCASSLFGQGGPYEQYFGPGTRLTVT.

The CDR3: CASSFHLSLAGGSEQFF. The CDR3 bases are TGTGCCAGCAGTTTCCACCTTTCTCTAGCGGGAGGCAGTGAGCAGTTCTTC. The chain employs TRBV28 and TRBJ2-1, with TRBD2 matching over 11 bases. J lost 9 bases, V lost 3 bases, and 13 bases had no gene match. The CDR3 is 17 residues long. Germline CDR1 MDHEN, CDR2 SYDVKM.

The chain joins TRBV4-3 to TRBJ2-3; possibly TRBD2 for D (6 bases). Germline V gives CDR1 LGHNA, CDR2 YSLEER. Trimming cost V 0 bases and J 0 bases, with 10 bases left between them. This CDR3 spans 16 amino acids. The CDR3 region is CASSQDYGSSTDTQYF. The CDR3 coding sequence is TGCGCCAGCAGCCAAGACTACGGGAGTAGCACAGATACGCAGTATTTT.

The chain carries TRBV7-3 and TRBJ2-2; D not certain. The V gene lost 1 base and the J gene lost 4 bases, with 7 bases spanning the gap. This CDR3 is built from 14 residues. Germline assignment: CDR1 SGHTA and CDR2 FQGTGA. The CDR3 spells CASSLNGLTGELFF. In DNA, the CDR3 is TGTGCCAGCAGCTTAAACGGTCTCACCGGGGAGCTGTTTTTT.

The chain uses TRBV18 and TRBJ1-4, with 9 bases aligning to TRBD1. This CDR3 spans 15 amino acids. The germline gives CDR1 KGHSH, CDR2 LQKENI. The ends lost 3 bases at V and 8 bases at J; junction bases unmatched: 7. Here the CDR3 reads CASSPGQGKEEKLFF. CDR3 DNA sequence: TGTGCCAGCTCACCCGGACAGGGGAAAGAGGAAAAACTGTTTTTT.

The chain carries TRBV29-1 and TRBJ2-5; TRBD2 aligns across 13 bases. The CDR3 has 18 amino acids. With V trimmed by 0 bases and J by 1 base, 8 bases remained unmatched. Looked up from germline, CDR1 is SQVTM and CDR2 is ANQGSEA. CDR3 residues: CSVEDPSLAGGPQETQYF. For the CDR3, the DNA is TGCAGCGTTGAAGATCCCTCACTAGCGGGGGGGCCCCAAGAGACCCAGTACTTC.

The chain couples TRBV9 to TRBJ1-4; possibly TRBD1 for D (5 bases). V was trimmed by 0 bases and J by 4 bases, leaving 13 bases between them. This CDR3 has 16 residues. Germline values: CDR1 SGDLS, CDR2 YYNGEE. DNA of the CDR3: TGTGCCAGCAGCGTAGGGGCAGGGATGGGTAATGAAAAACTGTTTTTT. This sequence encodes CASSVGAGMGNEKLFF.

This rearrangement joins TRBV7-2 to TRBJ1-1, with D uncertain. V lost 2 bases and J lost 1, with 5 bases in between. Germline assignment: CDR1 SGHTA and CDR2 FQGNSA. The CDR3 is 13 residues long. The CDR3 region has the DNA TGTGCCAGCAGCTTAAATCAGAACACTGAAGCTTTCTTT. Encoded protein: CASSLNQNTEAFF.

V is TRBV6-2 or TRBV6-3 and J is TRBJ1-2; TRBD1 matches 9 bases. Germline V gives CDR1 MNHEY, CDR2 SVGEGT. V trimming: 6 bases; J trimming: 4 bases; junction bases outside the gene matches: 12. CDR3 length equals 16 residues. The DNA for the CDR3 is TGTGCCAGCAGCCCCCCTACAGGGGGCCGGGTCTATGGCTACACCTTC. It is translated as CASSPPTGGRVYGYTF.

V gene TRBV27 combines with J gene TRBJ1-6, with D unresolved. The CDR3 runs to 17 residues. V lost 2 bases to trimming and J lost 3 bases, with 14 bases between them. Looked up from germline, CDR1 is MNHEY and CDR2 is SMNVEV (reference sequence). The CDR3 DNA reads TGTGCCAGCAGTTTAGGTATGGGCGTACTCTATAATTCACCCCTCCACTTT. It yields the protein CASSLGMGVLYNSPLHF.